The source of this T cell receptor (beta chain) is a study of T-cell memory formation after mild COVID-19. TCRdb processed the 5' RACE reads anew with MiXCR; each CDR3 protein has one entry. The profile covers around 300,000 distinct CDR3 sequences, with roughly an eighth appearing a single time and about 24% taken by the ten largest. This CDR3 is built from 14 residues. The V gene's germline CDR1 is DFQATT and CDR2 SNEGSKA (reference sequence). The V end lost 3 bases, the J end lost 4 bases, and 16 bases lay between the germline ends. The genes are TRBV20-1 and TRBJ2-7; D gene ambiguous. This receptor was obtained from a young man who had mild COVID-19 (a few samples of this study predate the infection). Cell type and time point are not known. Sequenced input: PBMCs or a T cell subset sorted from them (not recorded which). CDR3 in DNA: TGCAGTGCTAGTGGGCAGGAATCGTTGTACGAGCAGTACTTC. It translates to CSASGQESLYEQYF.